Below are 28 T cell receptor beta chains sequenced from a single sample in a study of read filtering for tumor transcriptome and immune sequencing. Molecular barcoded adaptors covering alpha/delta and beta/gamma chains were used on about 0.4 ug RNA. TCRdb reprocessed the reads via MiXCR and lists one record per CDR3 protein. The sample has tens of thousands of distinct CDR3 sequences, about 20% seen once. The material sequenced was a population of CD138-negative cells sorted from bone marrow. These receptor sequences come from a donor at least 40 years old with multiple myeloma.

The CDR3 is CSVRQGAADTQYF. CDR3 sequence (DNA): TGCAGCGTTAGACAGGGGGCGGCAGATACGCAGTATTTT. The V gene is TRBV29-1, the J gene TRBJ2-3; 10 nucleotides agree with TRBD1. Trimming removed 5 bases from V and 4 bases from J; junction bases left unmatched: 3. The CDR3 is 13 amino acids. From germline, CDR1 is SQVTM and CDR2 ANQGSEA.

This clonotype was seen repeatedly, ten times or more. CDR3 sequence reads: CAWSLTPRAYEQYF. Here the CDR3 DNA reads TGTGCCTGGAGCCTTACGCCGAGGGCCTACGAGCAGTACTTC. The chain uses TRBV30 and TRBJ2-7, with TRBD2 as a possible D gene (5 bases). V lost 3 bases to trimming and J lost 2 bases, with 14 bases between them. Germline assignment: CDR1 GTSNPN and CDR2 SVGIG (reference sequence). This CDR3 region has 14 residues.

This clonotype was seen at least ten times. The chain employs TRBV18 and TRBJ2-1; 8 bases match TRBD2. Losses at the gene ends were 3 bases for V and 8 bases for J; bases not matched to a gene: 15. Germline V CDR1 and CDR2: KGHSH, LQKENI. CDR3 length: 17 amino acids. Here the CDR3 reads CASSPPLGVSGIDEQFF. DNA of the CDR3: TGTGCCAGCTCACCCCCCCTTGGTGTTAGCGGGATTGATGAGCAGTTCTTC.

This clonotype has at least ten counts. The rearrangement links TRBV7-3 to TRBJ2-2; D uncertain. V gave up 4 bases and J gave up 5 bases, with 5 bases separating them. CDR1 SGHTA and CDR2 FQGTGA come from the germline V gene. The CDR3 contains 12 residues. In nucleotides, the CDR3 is TGTGCCAGCAGCTCCTCTACCGGGGAGCTGTTTTTT. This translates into CASSSSTGELFF.

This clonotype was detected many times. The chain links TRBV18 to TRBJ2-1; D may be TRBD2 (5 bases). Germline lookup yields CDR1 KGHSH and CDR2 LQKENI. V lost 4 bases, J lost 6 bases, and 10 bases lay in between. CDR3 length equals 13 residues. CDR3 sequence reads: CASSRAGGNEQFF. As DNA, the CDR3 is TGTGCCAGCTCACGGGCTGGAGGCAATGAGCAGTTCTTC.

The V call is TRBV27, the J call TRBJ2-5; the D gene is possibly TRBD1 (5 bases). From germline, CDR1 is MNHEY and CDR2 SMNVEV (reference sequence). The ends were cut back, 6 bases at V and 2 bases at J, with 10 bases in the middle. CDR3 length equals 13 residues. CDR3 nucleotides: TGTGCCAGCAGCTGGACAATTCAAGAGACCCAGTACTTC. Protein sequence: CASSWTIQETQYF.

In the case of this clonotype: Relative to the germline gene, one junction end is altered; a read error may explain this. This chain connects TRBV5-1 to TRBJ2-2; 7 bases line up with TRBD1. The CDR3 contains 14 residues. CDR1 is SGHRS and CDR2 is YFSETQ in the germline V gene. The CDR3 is CASSSGQNTGELLF. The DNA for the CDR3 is TGCGCCAGCAGCTCGGGACAGAACACCGGGGAGCTGCTTTTT.

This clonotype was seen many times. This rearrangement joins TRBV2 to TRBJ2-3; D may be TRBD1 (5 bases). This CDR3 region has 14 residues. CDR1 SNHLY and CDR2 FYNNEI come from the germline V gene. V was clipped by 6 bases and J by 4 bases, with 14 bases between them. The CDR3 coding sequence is TGTGCCAGCAGGCCTAACAGGATCTCAGATACGCAGTATTTT. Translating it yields CASRPNRISDTQYF. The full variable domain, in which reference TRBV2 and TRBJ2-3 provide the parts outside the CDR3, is EPEVTQTPSHQVTQMGQEVILRCVPISNHLYFYWYRQILGQKVEFLVSFYNNEISEKSEIFDDQFSVERPDGSNFTLKIRSTKLEDSAMYFCASRPNRISDTQYFGPGTRLTVL.

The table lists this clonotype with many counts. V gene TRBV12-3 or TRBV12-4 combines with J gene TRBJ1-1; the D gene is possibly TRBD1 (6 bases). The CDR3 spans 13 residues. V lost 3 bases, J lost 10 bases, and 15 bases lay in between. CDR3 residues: CASSFRDRTGAFF. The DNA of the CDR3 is TGTGCCAGCAGTTTCCGAGACAGGACGGGAGCTTTCTTT.

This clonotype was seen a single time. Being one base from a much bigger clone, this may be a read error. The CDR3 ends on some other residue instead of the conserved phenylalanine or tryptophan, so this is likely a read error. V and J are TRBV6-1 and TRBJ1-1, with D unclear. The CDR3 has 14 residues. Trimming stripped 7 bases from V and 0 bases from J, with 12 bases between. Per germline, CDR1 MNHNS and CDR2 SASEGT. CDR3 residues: CASTRSSLNTEAFL. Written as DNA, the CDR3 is TGTGCCAGCACGAGGTCAAGCTTGAACACTGAAGCTTTCCTT.

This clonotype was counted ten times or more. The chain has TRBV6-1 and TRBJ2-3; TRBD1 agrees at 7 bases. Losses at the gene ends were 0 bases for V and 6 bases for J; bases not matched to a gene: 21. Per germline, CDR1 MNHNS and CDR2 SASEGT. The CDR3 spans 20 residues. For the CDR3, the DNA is TGTGCCAGCAGTGAAGCGAAACAGGGGAGAGCAGGTAGATCGACTGATACGCAGTATTTT. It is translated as CASSEAKQGRAGRSTDTQYF.

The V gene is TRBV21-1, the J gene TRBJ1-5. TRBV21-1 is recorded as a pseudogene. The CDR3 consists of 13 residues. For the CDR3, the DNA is TGTGCCAGCAGCAGTAAGGGATCCCAGCCCCGGCATTTT. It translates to CASSSKGSQPRHF.

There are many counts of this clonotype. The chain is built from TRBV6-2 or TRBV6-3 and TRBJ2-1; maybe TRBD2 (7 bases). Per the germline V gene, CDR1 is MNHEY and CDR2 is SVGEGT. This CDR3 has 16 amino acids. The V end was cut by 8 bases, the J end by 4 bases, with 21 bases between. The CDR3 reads CASSRGAGEWYNEQFF. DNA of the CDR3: TGTGCCAGCTCCCGGGGGGCGGGAGAATGGTACAATGAGCAGTTCTTC.

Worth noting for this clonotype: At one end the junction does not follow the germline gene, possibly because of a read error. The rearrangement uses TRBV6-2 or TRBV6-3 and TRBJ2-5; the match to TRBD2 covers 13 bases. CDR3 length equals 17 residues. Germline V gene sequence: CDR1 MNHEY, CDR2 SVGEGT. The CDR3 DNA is TGTGCCAGCAGTTCGGGGACTAGCGGGATCTACCAAGAGACCCAGCATTTC. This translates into CASSSGTSGIYQETQHF.

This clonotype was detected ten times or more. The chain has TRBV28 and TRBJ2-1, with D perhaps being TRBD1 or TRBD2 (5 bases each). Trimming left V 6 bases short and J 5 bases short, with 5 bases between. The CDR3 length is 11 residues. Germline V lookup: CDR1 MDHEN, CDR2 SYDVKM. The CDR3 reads CASRGHNEQFF. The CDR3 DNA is TGTGCCAGCAGGGGACACAATGAGCAGTTCTTC.

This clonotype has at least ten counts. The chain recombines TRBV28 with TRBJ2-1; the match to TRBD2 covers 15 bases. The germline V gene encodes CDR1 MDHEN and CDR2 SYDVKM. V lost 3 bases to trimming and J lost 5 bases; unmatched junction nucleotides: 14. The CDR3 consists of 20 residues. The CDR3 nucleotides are TGTGCCAGCAGTTTTGGTGTAAGGACTAGCGGGAGGGCGGCCAACAATGAGCAGTTCTTC. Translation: CASSFGVRTSGRAANNEQFF. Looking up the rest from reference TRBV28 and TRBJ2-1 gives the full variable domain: DVKVTQSSRYLVKRTGEKVFLECVQDMDHENMFWYRQDPGLGLRLIYFSYDVKMKEKGDIPEGYSVSREKKERFSLILESASTNQTSMYLCASSFGVRTSGRAANNEQFFGPGTRLTVL.

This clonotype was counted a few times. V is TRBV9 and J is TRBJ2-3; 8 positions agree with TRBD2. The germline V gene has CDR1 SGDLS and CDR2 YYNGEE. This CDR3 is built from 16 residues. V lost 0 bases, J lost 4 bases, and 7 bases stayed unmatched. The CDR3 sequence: CASSVVPAGVPDTQYF. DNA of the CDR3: TGTGCCAGCAGCGTAGTGCCAGCGGGAGTCCCAGATACGCAGTATTTT.

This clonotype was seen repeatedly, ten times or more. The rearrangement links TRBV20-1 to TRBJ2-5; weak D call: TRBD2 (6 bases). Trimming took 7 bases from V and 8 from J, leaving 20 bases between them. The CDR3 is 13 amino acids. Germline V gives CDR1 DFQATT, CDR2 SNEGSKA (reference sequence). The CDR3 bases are TGCAGTGGAGTATCGGGAGCCCCAGGAACCCAGTACTTC. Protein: CSGVSGAPGTQYF.

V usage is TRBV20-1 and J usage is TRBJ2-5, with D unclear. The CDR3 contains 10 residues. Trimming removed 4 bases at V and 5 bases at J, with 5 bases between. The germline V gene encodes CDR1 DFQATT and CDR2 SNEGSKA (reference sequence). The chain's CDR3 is CSAIRETQYF. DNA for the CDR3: TGCAGTGCTATTAGGGAGACCCAGTACTTC.

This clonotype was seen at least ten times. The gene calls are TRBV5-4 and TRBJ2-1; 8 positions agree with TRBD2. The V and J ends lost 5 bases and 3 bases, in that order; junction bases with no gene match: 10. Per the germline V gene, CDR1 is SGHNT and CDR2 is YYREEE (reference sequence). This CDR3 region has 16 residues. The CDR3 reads CASSPGGSGNYNEQFF. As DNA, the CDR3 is TGTGCCAGCAGTCCGGGCGGTAGCGGGAACTACAATGAGCAGTTCTTC.

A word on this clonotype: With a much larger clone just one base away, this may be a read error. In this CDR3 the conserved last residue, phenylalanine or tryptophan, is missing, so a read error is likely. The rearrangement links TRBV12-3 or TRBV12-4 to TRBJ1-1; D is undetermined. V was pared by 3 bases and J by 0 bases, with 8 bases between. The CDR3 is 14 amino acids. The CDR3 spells CASSFGYMNTEAFS. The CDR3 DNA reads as TGTGCCAGCAGTTTCGGGTACATGAACACTGAAGCTTTCTCT.

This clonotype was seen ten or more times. The CDR3: CSARDPRELSYEQYF. CDR3 coding DNA: TGCAGTGCTAGAGATCCTCGGGAGTTATCCTACGAGCAGTACTTC. The V and J genes are TRBV20-1 and TRBJ2-7, with D perhaps TRBD2 (6 bases). Trimming left V 0 bases short and J 1 base short, with 13 bases between. CDR3 length: 15 amino acids. Per the germline V gene, CDR1 is DFQATT and CDR2 is SNEGSKA (reference sequence).

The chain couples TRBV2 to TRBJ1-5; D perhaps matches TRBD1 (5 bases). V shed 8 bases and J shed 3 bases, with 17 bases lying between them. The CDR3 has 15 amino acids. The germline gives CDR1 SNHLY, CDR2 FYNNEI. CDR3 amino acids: CASVVGGVDNQPQHF. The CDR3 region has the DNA TGTGCCAGCGTCGTGGGGGGGGTTGACAATCAGCCCCAGCATTTT.

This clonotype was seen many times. The CDR3 nucleotides read TGTGCCAGCAGCTCACCCCGGAACAGCGATTCAACTAATGAAAAACTGTTTTTT. Amino acid sequence: CASSSPRNSDSTNEKLFF. The gene calls are TRBV28 and TRBJ1-4; the D is unclear. Between the trimmed V and J ends, which lost 6 bases and 0 bases, there was a span of 20 bases. The CDR3 contains 18 residues. The germline V gene encodes CDR1 MDHEN and CDR2 SYDVKM.

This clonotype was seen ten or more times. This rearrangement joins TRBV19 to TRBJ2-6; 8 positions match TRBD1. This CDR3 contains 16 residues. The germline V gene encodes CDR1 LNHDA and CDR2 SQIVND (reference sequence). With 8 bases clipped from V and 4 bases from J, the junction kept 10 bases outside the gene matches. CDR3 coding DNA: TGTGCCAGTTCGGACAGGGTATTCAAGGGGGCCAACGTCCTGACTTTC. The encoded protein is CASSDRVFKGANVLTF.

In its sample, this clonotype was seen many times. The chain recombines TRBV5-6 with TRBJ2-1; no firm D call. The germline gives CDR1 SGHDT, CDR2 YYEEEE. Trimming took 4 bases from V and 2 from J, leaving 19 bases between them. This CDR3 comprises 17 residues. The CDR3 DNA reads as TGTGCCAGCAGCCCCAGACCCGACGACGCAACCTACAATGAGCAGTTCTTC. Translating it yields CASSPRPDDATYNEQFF.

CDR3 protein: CSARPRLAGGPETQYF. CDR3 nucleotides: TGCAGTGCTAGACCTCGACTAGCGGGAGGGCCTGAGACCCAGTACTTC. The genes are TRBV20-1 and TRBJ2-5, with TRBD2 matching 14 bases. Per germline, CDR1 DFQATT and CDR2 SNEGSKA (reference sequence). CDR3 length: 16 residues. V trimming: 2 bases; J trimming: 5 bases; junction bases outside the gene matches: 7.

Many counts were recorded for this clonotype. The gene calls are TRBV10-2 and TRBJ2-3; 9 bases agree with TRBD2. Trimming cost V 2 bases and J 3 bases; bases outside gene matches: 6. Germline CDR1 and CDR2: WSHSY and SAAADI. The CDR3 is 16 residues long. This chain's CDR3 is CASSERLAEGTDTQYF. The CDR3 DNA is TGCGCCAGCAGTGAGAGACTAGCGGAAGGAACAGATACGCAGTATTTT.